This T cell receptor (beta chain) was captured by sequencing in a study of shared clonotypes between healthy human individuals. Data came from immunoSEQ multiplex PCR; TCRdb stores just in-frame clones and leaves some out. The repertoire holds around 2.5 million clones, with approximately 93% as singletons. The ends were cut back, 8 bases at V and 3 bases at J, with 21 bases in the middle. Germline-derived CDR1 and CDR2 are SGHRS and YFSETQ. There are 15 residues in the CDR3. The TCR sequence derives from a young man in good health. Some clones in this sample may be carry-over from other donors' samples. The sample was naive CD4+ T cells from PBMCs. The subset denotes: CD45RA+ positively selected. This rearrangement joins TRBV5-1 to TRBJ2-7; a weak D match, TRBD1 (6 bases). DNA of the CDR3: TGCGCCAGTTATGATATACAGGGTCTCGTCTACGAGCAGTACTTC. This gives the protein CASYDIQGLVYEQYF. Complete variable domain (other parts from reference TRBV5-1 and TRBJ2-7): KAGVTQTPRYLIKTRGQQVTLSCSPISGHRSVSWYQQTPGQGLQFLFEYFSETQRNKGNFPGRFSGRQFSNSRSEMNVSTLELGDSALYLCASYDIQGLVYEQYFGPGTRLTVT.